This T cell receptor beta chain was found in a study of beta chain features in type 1 diabetes. Study context: What patients shared with healthy donors was a similar profile of age, gender and cell yields.

The investigators reverse transcribed all of the isolated RNA, so they sequenced expressed TCRB transcripts. Measured with immunoSEQ multiplex PCR; TCRdb has only the in-frame clones, and not every one. The table lists approximately 200,000 clones, about 10% of them singletons. Study conclusions and caveats: Whether TCRB rearrangement is influenced by HLA type went unresolved here. Patients showed naive, central memory and Treg TCRB repertoires that appeared more similar than those of healthy donors.

Per the germline V gene, CDR1 is LNHDA and CDR2 is SQIVND (reference sequence). Trimming took 2 bases from V and 5 from J; bases not matched to a gene: 15. The CDR3 length is 17 residues. Remarks on this clone: Its antigen is not identified.

Source material: naive CD4+ T cells from blood. The genes are TRBV19 and TRBJ2-7, with 7 bases that match TRBD2. This receptor was obtained from a woman in her late teens or twenties in good health. The CDR3 sequence is CASSISGTFPLADEQYF. CDR3 in DNA: TGTGCCAGTAGTATATCCGGGACCTTCCCCCTAGCGGACGAGCAGTACTTC.